This T cell receptor beta chain stems from a study of CD8+ T cells in alopecia areata. RNA, once extracted, was reverse transcribed into cDNA for use as the sequencing template. Generated by immunoSEQ multiplex PCR, the TCRdb table keeps only in-frame clones and is missing some. The table shows 35,000 to 50,000 clones, with 92% occurring only once. After removal of 0 bases from V and 7 bases from J, the junction contained 8 bases not matched to a gene. The CDR3 runs 16 residues. The germline CDR1 and CDR2 sequences are SEHNR and FQNEAQ (reference sequence). Treatment in this sample: oral pan-JAK inhibitor, 5-10 mg twice daily. Peripheral blood, together with lesional scalp punch biopsies, was collected from alopecia areata patients. In this sample, this clone turned up a few times. As yet, its antigen is unknown. General study results and limits: Scalp clonality, together with expanded CD8+ clones among the top 100, fell significantly with tofacitinib.

This clonotype was obtained from a human donor with alopecia areata. The chain links TRBV7-9 to TRBJ2-1, with 8 bases matching TRBD1. This specimen was CD8+ T cells sorted from blood, taken at week 24, from a patient treated with tofacitinib. Here the CDR3 DNA reads TGTGCCAGCAGCTTAGCGAGTCAGGGGGCTGGGAATGAGCAGTTCTTC. Its translation: CASSLASQGAGNEQFF.